This T cell receptor (beta chain) was documented in a study of T cell changes during pregnancy in multiple sclerosis. Sequencing was performed with immunoSEQ multiplex PCR; in TCRdb, only in-frame clones are kept and a portion is missing. The table shows about 73,000 clones, with roughly 92% occurring only once. CDR3 length: 16 residues. CDR1 is SGHDN and CDR2 is FVKESK in the germline V gene. V trimming: 4 bases; J trimming: 8 bases; junction bases outside the gene matches: 11. The V call is TRBV14, the J call TRBJ2-1; 10 nucleotides line up with TRBD2. The material sequenced was peripheral blood, taken in the third trimester of pregnancy. The clonotype comes from a female donor in good health, enrolled as a control in a pregnancy study. CDR3 protein: CASSPVGLAAKYEQFF. CDR3 DNA: TGTGCCAGCAGCCCCGTCGGACTAGCGGCCAAGTATGAGCAGTTCTTC.